These T cell receptor beta chains were read from a single sample in a study of cytomegalovirus exposure and HLA in healthy donors. Repertoires were generated with immunoSEQ multiplex PCR, while TCRdb's copy carries only in-frame clones and drops some. The sample shows around 100,000 clones, around 74% of them seen only once. The specimen was PBMCs. These receptors were taken from a man aged 25-45 years in good health and CMV-seropositive. CDR3s include the opening cysteine and the closing phenylalanine or tryptophan. Each record gives: D gene, V gene, clone size, J gene, CDR3 DNA, CDR3 protein. The D gene is left open where the match is weak. Size tells how often a clone was seen (once, few, many) or the class of an expanded clone, and some rows leave it out.

NA,TRBV18,NA,TRBJ1-1,TGTGCCAGCTCACCCAGGGAAAGAATGAACACTGAAGCTTTCTTT,CASSPRERMNTEAFF
TRBD1,TRBV5-4,NA,TRBJ2-1,TGTGCCAGCAGCTTGGCGCAGGGGGTGGATGAGCAGTTCTTC,CASSLAQGVDEQFF
NA,TRBV7-8,few,TRBJ1-1,TGTGCCAGCAGCGCTGAGTCGGGTTACACTGAAGCTTTCTTT,CASSAESGYTEAFF
NA,TRBV5-6,NA,TRBJ2-7,TGTGCCAGCAGCTTCGCAGGGGAAAGCGAGCAGTACTTC,CASSFAGESEQYF
NA,TRBV30,once,TRBJ1-2,TGTGCCTTACAGGGATATAACTATGGCTACACCTTC,CALQGYNYGYTF
TRBD1,TRBV6-5,few,TRBJ1-6,TGTGCCAGCGGGACTGCCGGGACAGGGGAATCACCCCTCCACTTT,CASGTAGTGESPLHF
NA,TRBV7-2,NA,TRBJ2-5,TGTGCCAGCAGCTTACAAGATATCGGGACCCAGTACTTC,CASSLQDIGTQYF
NA,TRBV5-4,NA,TRBJ1-2,TGTGCCAGCAGCCCGCAGGGGAGCGATGGCTACACCTTC,CASSPQGSDGYTF
TRBD2,TRBV6-1,NA,TRBJ2-7,TGTGCCAGCAGTGCACAATCTAGCGGGGGGGCCCTCGAGCAGTACTTC,CASSAQSSGGALEQYF
NA,TRBV9,NA,TRBJ1-1,TGTGCCAGCAGCGTAGAGGGGTGGGGTACTGAAGCTTTCTTT,CASSVEGWGTEAFF
NA,TRBV10-3,NA,TRBJ2-2,TGTGCCATCGAGGGGGTGAACACCGGGGAGCTGTTTTTT,CAIEGVNTGELFF
TRBD2,TRBV2,NA,TRBJ2-1,TGTGCCAGCACTCGGACTAGCGGGGTGTATGAGCAGTTCTTC,CASTRTSGVYEQFF
NA,TRBV5-4,NA,TRBJ1-4,TGTGCCAGCGTACCAGGAGGGGGGGCGGCTGAAAAACTGTTTTTT,CASVPGGGAAEKLFF